The clone carrying this TCR beta chain came up a few times. This record belongs to a study of T-cell memory formation after mild COVID-19. On the study more broadly: Each donor largely had its own TCR clusters.

Germline V lookup: CDR1 SEHNR, CDR2 FQNEAQ (reference sequence). This CDR3 region has 11 residues. TCRdb redid the calling of the 5' RACE reads with MiXCR, one entry per CDR3 protein. The data show about 410,000 distinct CDR3 sequences, 20% to 25% seen once. Source material: PBMCs or a T cell subset sorted from them (not recorded which). The receptor comes from an adult woman who had mild COVID-19 (a few samples of this study predate the infection). Cell type and time point are not known. The gene calls are TRBV7-9 and TRBJ1-1; no reliable D call. The CDR3 loop reads CSWQMNTEAFF. The CDR3 bases are TGTAGCTGGCAGATGAACACTGAAGCTTTCTTT.